Listed below are T cell receptor beta chains from one sample, sequenced in a study of T cell responses to AZD1222 COVID-19 vaccine. TCRdb's copy holds only in-frame clones and misses some; the assay was immunoSEQ multiplex PCR. The table lists 110,000 to 150,000 clones, about 90% of them singletons. The source material was peripheral blood, sampled on day 0 of AZD1222 vaccination. These receptors all stem from an adult in good health. Each CDR3 is given with its conserved first and last residue. The D gene is left open where the match is weak. A clone size is listed for some rows: how often the clone was seen (once, few, many), or a class if it is expanded.

CDR3	DNA	length	J	V	size	D
CATSRDKGTHYEQYF	TGTGCCACCAGCAGAGACAAGGGGACACACTACGAGCAGTACTTC	15	TRBJ2-7	TRBV15	NA	NA
CASSLALGNTIYF	TGCGCCAGCAGCTTGGCGCTTGGAAACACCATATATTTT	13	TRBJ1-3	TRBV5-1	NA	NA
CASSLRLVRRQYF	TGTGCCAGCAGTTTACGACTAGTCCGACGTCAGTACTTC	13	TRBJ2-4	TRBV28	NA	NA
CASSVASGIYNEQFF	TGTGCCAGCAGCGTAGCTAGCGGGATTTACAATGAGCAGTTCTTC	15	TRBJ2-1	TRBV9	NA	TRBD2
CASSLVQALGTEAFF	TGTGCCAGCAGTTTGGTCCAGGCGCTGGGGACTGAAGCTTTCTTT	15	TRBJ1-1	TRBV27	NA	NA
CASRQYPPRSGNTIYF	TGTGCCAGCAGGCAGTACCCACCACGAAGCGGAAACACCATATATTTT	16	TRBJ1-3	TRBV28	NA	NA
CASSWEDEAFF	TGTGCCAGCAGCTGGGAGGATGAAGCTTTCTTT	11	TRBJ1-1	TRBV5-4	NA	NA
CASSLSYNEQFF	TGTGCCAGCAGCCTTAGCTACAATGAGCAGTTCTTC	12	TRBJ2-1	TRBV7-8	NA	NA
CASSVRTNNEQFF	TGTGCCAGCAGCGTACGGACTAACAATGAGCAGTTCTTC	13	TRBJ2-1	TRBV9	NA	NA
CASSSPVYEQYF	TGTGCCAGCAGTTCCCCAGTCTACGAGCAGTACTTC	12	TRBJ2-7	TRBV12-3/TRBV12-4	NA	NA
CASSESRTGIYEQYF	TGCGCCAGCAGTGAGTCGAGGACAGGGATCTACGAGCAGTACTTC	15	TRBJ2-7	TRBV10-2	NA	TRBD1
CASGLHRAGANVLTF	TGTGCCAGCGGATTACACAGGGCTGGGGCCAACGTCCTGACTTTC	15	TRBJ2-6	TRBV9	NA	NA
CASSEVVAFF	TGTGCCAGCAGTGAAGTGGTAGCTTTCTTT	10	TRBJ1-1	TRBV2	NA	NA
CASSQDRGPYYEQYF	TGCGCCAGCAGCCAAGACCGGGGGCCCTACTACGAGCAGTACTTC	15	TRBJ2-7	TRBV4-1	NA	NA
CASSISENTEAFF	TGTGCCAGTAGTATTTCAGAGAACACTGAAGCTTTCTTT	13	TRBJ1-1	TRBV19	NA	NA
CASSVGTGIYEQYF	TGTGCCAGCAGCGTGGGGACAGGGATTTACGAGCAGTACTTC	14	TRBJ2-7	TRBV7-9	NA	TRBD1
CASSLVAGATDEQYF	TGCGCCAGCAGCCTTGTAGCGGGAGCTACGGACGAGCAGTACTTC	15	TRBJ2-7	TRBV4-1	once	TRBD2
CPITGNYGYTF	TGTCCAATCACAGGGAACTATGGCTACACCTTC	11	TRBJ1-2	TRBV25-1	once	NA
CSAVLEPHYEQYF	TGCAGCGCTGTCCTGGAACCCCACTACGAGCAGTACTTC	13	TRBJ2-7	TRBV29-1	NA	NA
CASSPPFGASSSYEQYF	TGTGCCAGCTCACCACCGTTCGGGGCCTCGAGCTCCTACGAGCAGTACTTC	17	TRBJ2-7	TRBV18	NA	NA
CASTHSQGMNTEAFF	TGTGCCAGCACCCACTCTCAGGGTATGAACACTGAAGCTTTCTTT	15	TRBJ1-1	TRBV27	NA	NA
CAISGDSDVSSYEQYF	TGTGCCATCAGTGGGGACAGCGACGTGAGCTCCTACGAGCAGTACTTC	16	TRBJ2-7	TRBV10-3	once	TRBD1
CASSPGLRGADTQYF	TGCGCCAGCAGCCCAGGTTTGCGGGGGGCAGATACGCAGTATTTT	15	TRBJ2-3	TRBV4-1	NA	TRBD2
CASRLALRLGYEQFF	TGTGCCAGTAGGCTAGCGCTTCGATTGGGCTATGAGCAGTTCTTC	15	TRBJ2-1	TRBV19	once	NA
CASRHTRDRSHYTF	TGTGCCAGCAGGCATACCCGGGACAGATCGCACTACACCTTC	14	TRBJ1-2	TRBV6-5	NA	TRBD1
CASSQDRLATGELFF	TGCGCCAGCAGCCAAGATCGGCTAGCTACCGGGGAGCTGTTTTTT	15	TRBJ2-2	TRBV4-3	NA	NA
CASSLATGTRLERFRNTEAFF	TGTGCCAGCAGCTTAGCGACTGGGACCCGGTTGGAAAGGTTCCGGAACACTGAAGCTTTCTTT	21	TRBJ1-1	TRBV7-8	NA	NA
CASRPGTSGRVGEQYF	TGTGCCAGCAGACCCGGGACTAGCGGGAGGGTCGGGGAGCAGTACTTC	16	TRBJ2-7	TRBV2	NA	TRBD2
CASSYSTGVGYTF	TGTGCCAGCAGTTACTCAACAGGAGTGGGCTACACCTTC	13	TRBJ1-2	TRBV6-5	NA	NA
CASSLESIGSLSSGNTIYF	TGTGCCAGCAGCTTAGAGTCGATTGGCAGCCTGAGCTCTGGAAACACCATATATTTT	19	TRBJ1-3	TRBV7-8	NA	NA
CASSPPRGAFAEAFF	TGTGCCAGCAGCCCCCCCCGGGGGGCGTTCGCTGAAGCTTTCTTT	15	TRBJ1-1	TRBV28	once	NA
CASSPGQGQGHYNSPLHF	TGTGCCAGCAGCCCCGGCCAGGGACAGGGACACTATAATTCACCCCTCCACTTT	18	TRBJ1-6	TRBV9	NA	TRBD1
CASTRLAGLFDEQFF	TGTGCCAGCACGAGACTAGCGGGACTTTTTGATGAGCAGTTCTTC	15	TRBJ2-1	TRBV27	NA	TRBD2
CAWTKGSGSLPGELFF	TGTGCCTGGACCAAAGGTAGCGGGAGCCTCCCCGGGGAGCTGTTTTTT	16	TRBJ2-2	TRBV30	NA	TRBD2
CASSQDRGLWTEAFF	TGCGCCAGCAGCCAAGATCGGGGGTTATGGACTGAAGCTTTCTTT	15	TRBJ1-1	TRBV4-3	NA	NA
CASSSGATSVYEQYF	TGTGCCAGCAGCTCGGGCGCGACTAGCGTCTACGAGCAGTACTTC	15	TRBJ2-7	TRBV7-2	NA	TRBD2
CASSLADYPLSNEQFF	TGTGCCAGCAGCTTAGCCGACTACCCTTTGAGCAATGAGCAGTTCTTC	16	TRBJ2-1	TRBV7-3	NA	NA
CASSPDRLTNEQFF	TGTGCCAGCAGCCCCGACCGACTTACCAATGAGCAGTTCTTC	14	TRBJ2-1	TRBV28	NA	NA
CASSLLAGAGGELFF	TGTGCCAGTAGTCTTCTAGCGGGAGCGGGCGGGGAGCTGTTTTTT	15	TRBJ2-2	TRBV19	NA	TRBD2
CASSAKQGEAFF	TGTGCCAGCAGTGCCAAACAGGGCGAAGCTTTCTTT	12	TRBJ1-1	TRBV27	NA	NA
CASSEREGLDEQYF	TGTGCCAGCAGTGAGCGGGAGGGCCTGGACGAGCAGTACTTC	14	TRBJ2-7	TRBV7-9	NA	TRBD2
CSAWEVTEAFF	TGCAGTGCTTGGGAAGTCACTGAAGCTTTCTTT	11	TRBJ1-1	TRBV20-1	NA	NA
CAISDSPNYGYTF	TGTGCCATCAGTGACAGTCCTAACTATGGCTACACCTTC	13	TRBJ1-2	TRBV10-3	once	NA
CASSQNLQGQESTNEKLFF	TGCGCCAGCAGCCAGAACCTACAGGGACAGGAGTCAACTAATGAAAAACTGTTTTTT	19	TRBJ1-4	TRBV4-1	NA	TRBD1